This TCR beta chain was captured by sequencing in a study of T cell responses to AZD1222 COVID-19 vaccine. Repertoires were generated with immunoSEQ multiplex PCR, while TCRdb's copy carries only in-frame clones and drops some. The table shows under 200,000 clones, with 75% to 90% occurring only once. This CDR3 comprises 17 residues. Germline V lookup: CDR1 SEHNR, CDR2 FQNEAQ (reference sequence). Trimming removed 2 bases at V and 4 bases at J, with 19 bases between. The J gene is TRBJ2-3, the V gene TRBV7-9, with D possibly matching TRBD1 (6 bases). This sequence originates from an adult in good health. The input for sequencing was peripheral blood, taken on day 0 of MenACWY control vaccination. In DNA, the CDR3 is TGTGCCAGCAGCTTACAGCCGTTAGGCGCAGGGGCAGATACGCAGTATTTT. It is translated as CASSLQPLGAGADTQYF.